This T cell receptor beta chain was sequenced in a study of memory CD4+ T cells and cytomegalovirus serostatus. The sort gate was single viable CD3+CD4+CD8-CD45RO+ cells for memory CD4+ T cells. Serostatus was set by detecting CMV pp150, pp28, p38, p52 IgG. Remarks on this clone: Antigen unknown.

Generated by immunoSEQ multiplex PCR, the TCRdb table keeps only in-frame clones and is missing some. The sample contains tens of thousands of clones, approximately 78% of which appear only once. V lost 6 bases to trimming and J lost 7 bases; unmatched junction nucleotides: 8. The CDR3 loop spans 15 amino acids. In germline, CDR1 is SNHLY, CDR2 FYNNEI. Notes on the study in general: Each of approximately 73 CMV-associated TCRbeta sequences occurred in one to five individuals. Repertoires predicted CMV serostatus with median bootstrapped AUC of 0.95.

The sample consisted of memory CD4+ T cells from blood. This receptor was taken from an adult in good health and CMV-seronegative. The V gene is TRBV2, the J gene TRBJ1-6, with 8 bases lining up with TRBD1. The CDR3: CASREQGVENSPLHF. CDR3 in DNA: TGTGCCAGCAGGGAACAGGGGGTAGAGAATTCACCCCTCCACTTT.